The clone carrying this TCR beta chain was detected only a few times. Trimming removed 6 bases from V and 2 bases from J; junction bases left unmatched: 9. Germline CDR1 MNHEY, CDR2 SVGAGI. CDR3 length: 15 residues. The data stem from a study of blood T cells in healthy people across ages. Study-level background: In model experiments, template switching was able to capture about one barcoded beta molecule for every two T cells that were present.

The use of a sample-barcoded 5' primer and a J-beta primer mix characterized a second PCR of about 7 to 12 cycles. MiXCR, applied by TCRdb to the 5' RACE reads, yields one record per CDR3 protein. The data contain around 1,000,000 distinct CDR3 sequences, approximately 25% of them seen just once; the ten biggest clones take up about 0.69%. These data also formed part of another study, on T cells of mothers and their children. That source adds: The second PCR's M1S primer added sample barcodes and 2-4 random nucleotides. Related pairs of mothers and children showed slightly higher, non-significant overlap versus unrelated pairs. At a sensitivity of around 100 clones per million clonotypes, no persistent microchimeric T cell clones appeared.

The sequence was collected from a girl aged 2 to 10 in good health. The chain recombines TRBV6-5 with TRBJ2-7; 8 nucleotides agree with TRBD2. The sample comprised blood. The CDR3 DNA reads TGTGCCAGCAGGAATCTAGCGGGCCCTACCTACGAGCAGTACTTC. Translation gives CASRNLAGPTYEQYF.